This T cell receptor beta chain was documented in a study of molecular identifiers for immune sequencing clone quantification. Study-level points and caveats: The study found clones above 20 RNA copies held over 98% of effector molecules and under 1% in naive cells.

CDR1 and CDR2 from the germline V gene are ENHRY and SYGVKD. The junction had 9 bases not matched to a gene; V was cut back by 6 bases and J by 2 bases. The CDR3 extends over 15 amino acids. A note on this clonotype: Its matching antigen is unknown. Just one base apart from a much larger clone, this may be a read error.

Previously described methods and listed TCR primers were employed for the bulk TCR libraries. TCRdb reprocessed the PCR reads via MiXCR and lists one record per CDR3 protein. The profile shows some 580,000 distinct CDR3 sequences, about 25% of them singletons. Material: naive CD8+ T cells from blood, with Jurkat cell RNA spiked in. The subset denotes: FACS-sorted CD8+CD4-CCR7+CD45RA+ naive T cells. The TCR was taken from a human donor in good health. Some libraries in this study had Jurkat cell RNA spiked in. V gene TRBV10-3 combines with J gene TRBJ2-7; TRBD1 aligns across 8 bases. In DNA form, the CDR3 reads TGTGCCATCAGAGGTCGGACAGGGCGAGCCTACGAGCAGTACTTC. Amino acid sequence: CAIRGRTGRAYEQYF.